This TCR beta chain was documented in a study of blood T cell repertoires in COVID-19. Sequenced by immunoSEQ multiplex PCR; TCRdb stores in-frame clones only, minus some. The sample records over 150,000 clones, roughly 73% being singletons. The CDR3 length is 16 residues. The V end lost 0 bases, the J end lost 0 bases, and 13 bases lay between the germline ends. The germline CDR1 and CDR2 sequences are SGHRS and YFSETQ. The gene calls are TRBV5-1 and TRBJ2-7, with D maybe TRBD1 (5 bases). The sample taken for sequencing was peripheral blood. The TCR sequence derives from a man aged 70 or older with acute or convalescent COVID-19. CDR3 protein: CASSLGWGAGSYEQYF. CDR3 bases: TGCGCCAGCAGCTTGGGGTGGGGCGCAGGCTCCTACGAGCAGTACTTC. The variable domain in full, with the rest retrieved from reference TRBV5-1 and TRBJ2-7, is KAGVTQTPRYLIKTRGQQVTLSCSPISGHRSVSWYQQTPGQGLQFLFEYFSETQRNKGNFPGRFSGRQFSNSRSEMNVSTLELGDSALYLCASSLGWGAGSYEQYFGPGTRLTVT.